The clone carrying this TCR beta chain turned up a few times. Original data processing: Reference gene primer amplification yielded estimated nucleated cell counts. The method was immunoSEQ multiplex PCR; TCRdb's version includes in-frame clones alone and lacks a portion of them. V and J calls and clone size come straight from that table; D and trimming were deduced from the DNA. Of roughly 250,000 clones listed, about 86% are singletons. These data belong to a study of blood T cell repertoires in COVID-19. Trimming at V came to 6 bases and at J to 5 bases, leaving 7 bases not matched to a gene. CDR3 length: 13 residues. CDR1 is SQVTM, CDR2 ANQGSEA, per germline.

This sequence was found in a woman in her sixties or seventies with active or convalescent COVID-19. The V gene is TRBV29-1, the J gene TRBJ2-7, with 10 bases fitting TRBD1. The sequencing sample was made of peripheral blood. The CDR3 DNA follows: TGCAGCGTAACGGACAGGGGGTATAACGAGCAGTACTTC. Protein sequence: CSVTDRGYNEQYF.